This is a list of T cell receptor beta chains from one sample in a study of cytomegalovirus exposure and HLA in healthy donors. Here immunoSEQ multiplex PCR was the method, and the copy in TCRdb shows in-frame clones only, minus some. The table shows about 190,000 clones, with roughly 80% occurring only once. Sequenced sample: PBMCs. These receptors were obtained from a woman younger than 35 in good health and CMV-seronegative. CDR3s include the opening cysteine and the closing phenylalanine or tryptophan. Each record gives: J gene, CDR3 length, clone size, V gene, D gene, CDR3 DNA, CDR3 protein. D genes are given only for firm matches. Some rows have no size entry. The others give once, few or many, or a class for an expanded clone.

j_call: TRBJ1-2
cdr3_length: 16
clone_size: .
v_call: TRBV9
d_call: .
cdr3_nt: TGTGCCAGCAGCGGCCGAGGACACGACCAAAACTATGGCTACACCTTC
cdr3_aa: CASSGRGHDQNYGYTF

j_call: TRBJ2-1
cdr3_length: 14
clone_size: .
v_call: TRBV7-2
d_call: TRBD2
cdr3_nt: TGTGCCAGCAGCTTAAGGACTAGTGGGAATGAGCAGTTCTTC
cdr3_aa: CASSLRTSGNEQFF

j_call: TRBJ2-2
cdr3_length: 14
clone_size: .
v_call: TRBV5-1
d_call: TRBD1
cdr3_nt: TGCGCCAGCAGCTGGGGACAGTACACCGGGGAGCTGTTTTTT
cdr3_aa: CASSWGQYTGELFF

j_call: TRBJ1-5
cdr3_length: 15
clone_size: .
v_call: TRBV6-1
d_call: .
cdr3_nt: TGTGCCAGCAGTGAAAGTGGCGGCGTCAATCAGCCCCAGCATTTT
cdr3_aa: CASSESGGVNQPQHF

j_call: TRBJ2-7
cdr3_length: 12
clone_size: .
v_call: TRBV7-2
d_call: .
cdr3_nt: TGTGCCAGCAGACTAAGTTCCTACGAGCAGTACTTC
cdr3_aa: CASRLSSYEQYF

j_call: TRBJ2-6
cdr3_length: 14
clone_size: .
v_call: TRBV6-6
d_call: .
cdr3_nt: TGTGCCAGCAGTGGGCCCTCTGGGGCCAACGTCCTGACTTTC
cdr3_aa: CASSGPSGANVLTF

j_call: TRBJ1-1
cdr3_length: 13
clone_size: few
v_call: TRBV19
d_call: .
cdr3_nt: TGTGCCAGTATGGGGACTCTGGGAACTGAAGCTTTCTTT
cdr3_aa: CASMGTLGTEAFF

j_call: TRBJ1-3
cdr3_length: 15
clone_size: .
v_call: TRBV5-6
d_call: TRBD1
cdr3_nt: TGTGCCAGCAGCTTTAGGGGGCTAACTGGAAACACCATATATTTT
cdr3_aa: CASSFRGLTGNTIYF

j_call: TRBJ2-7
cdr3_length: 16
clone_size: .
v_call: TRBV4-1
d_call: TRBD1
cdr3_nt: TGCGCCAGCAGCCAAGATAGTGGACAGGGTCTCTACGAGCAGTACTTC
cdr3_aa: CASSQDSGQGLYEQYF

j_call: TRBJ1-1
cdr3_length: 16
clone_size: .
v_call: TRBV21-1
d_call: .
cdr3_nt: TGTGCCAGCAGCACAGGGGGAGTAGGGTCCCTCACTGAAGCTTTCTTT
cdr3_aa: CASSTGGVGSLTEAFF